The following is a T cell receptor beta chain sequence with its context. Its antigen is unknown. The read stops 3 residues short of the end of the CDR3; the missing end is completed from the germline J gene. Germline loops: CDR1 SEHNR, CDR2 FQNEAQ (reference sequence). Trimming left V 1 base short and J 4 bases short, with 10 bases between. This CDR3 contains 15 residues. The data derive from a study of T cells in women clearing cervical HPV infection. Across the whole study: Women with histologically confirmed HPV16-related CIN3 or worse, 2 with invasive cancer, served as cases. Case blood was drawn when the lesion was first found; control blood after infection became undetectable. No precancer developed; the control's incident HPV16 infection cleared within 12 months.

TCRdb's table, derived via immunoSEQ multiplex PCR, lists solely in-frame clones and lacks some. This sample contains some 40,000 clones. Overall study results and limits: Controls had more TRBV6-7 (roughly 0.16%) than cases (about 0.11%).

The sequenced sample consisted of blood buffy coat. The V and J genes are TRBV7-9 and TRBJ2-2; maybe TRBD1 (5 bases). The source of this sequence is a woman aged 18 to 69 with a cervical HPV16 infection that either progressed to CIN3+ or cleared (not recorded which). CDR3 bases read: TGTGCCAGCAGCTTAGTTCAAGGGGTCACCGGGGAG. Translation gives CASSLVQGVTGE. The whole CDR3 sequence reads CASSLVQGVTGELFF. The complete variable domain, with remaining parts taken from reference TRBV7-9 and TRBJ2-2, reads DTGVSQNPRHKITKRGQNVTFRCDPISEHNRLYWYRQTLGQGPEFLTYFQNEAQLEKSRLLSDRFSAERPKGSFSTLEIQRTEQGDSAMYLCASSLVQGVTGELFFGEGSRLTVL.